This is a list of T cell receptor beta chains from one sample in a study of T cell repertoires in cytomegalovirus infection. From the reads, TCRdb called clonotypes with MiXCR, one entry per CDR3 protein. Among fewer than 550,000 distinct CDR3 sequences listed, more than 25% were seen once. Sequenced: PBMCs. Receptors were obtained from a human donor in good health (CMV status not recorded). Some clones in this sample may be carry-over from other donors' samples. The CDR3 runs from the conserved cysteine through the conserved F or W. D genes are given only for firm matches. The size of a clone is reported for some rows only, either as once, few or many, or as a class for expanded clones.

d_call | j_call | clone_size | v_call | cdr3_nt | cdr3_aa
. | TRBJ1-1 | many | TRBV7-2 | TGTGCCAGCAGCTTATTAGGGGAGACTGAAGCTTTCTTT | CASSLLGETEAFF
. | TRBJ2-1 | . | TRBV2 | TGTGCCAGCAGTACCGGGACCTACAATGAGCAGTTCTTC | CASSTGTYNEQFF
TRBD2 | TRBJ2-3 | many | TRBV7-2 | TGTGCCAGCAGCCAGGGACTAGCAGTCCGTACGCAGTATTTT | CASSQGLAVRTQYF
. | TRBJ2-5 | few | TRBV5-1 | TGCGCCAGCAGCCCTCCCGAGGGGGGCGCGGGGGAGACCCAGTACTTC | CASSPPEGGAGETQYF
. | TRBJ2-1 | few | TRBV7-2 | TGTGCCAGCAGCGCCGTTTACAATGAGCAGTTCTTC | CASSAVYNEQFF
. | TRBJ1-1 | . | TRBV7-2 | TGTGCCAGCAGCTTAGGACAGGCTATACTGTCCTTCTTT | CASSLGQAILSFF
. | TRBJ1-5 | . | TRBV28 | TGTGCCAGCCGGGACACACTAAGGAATCAGCCCCAGCATTTT | CASRDTLRNQPQHF
TRBD2 | TRBJ2-5 | . | TRBV2 | TGTGCCAGCACATCACCACTAGCGGGAGGGCAAGAGACCCAGTACTTC | CASTSPLAGGQETQYF
. | TRBJ1-4 | once | TRBV28 | TGTGCCAGCAGTAGGGGTGGGGAAAAACTGTTTTTT | CASSRGGEKLFF
. | TRBJ2-7 | . | TRBV28 | TGTGCCAGCAGTTCCTATCCCGGGAGCTTATCCTACGAGCAGTACTTC | CASSSYPGSLSYEQYF
TRBD2 | TRBJ2-5 | few | TRBV7-2 | TGTGCCAGCAGCTTACCGGGACTAGCGGCGGAACAAGAGACCCAGTACTTC | CASSLPGLAAEQETQYF
TRBD1 | TRBJ2-5 | few | TRBV27 | TGTGCCAGCAGGGGACAGGGGTTCAAAGAGACCCAGTACTTC | CASRGQGFKETQYF
. | TRBJ2-7 | . | TRBV4-1 | TGCGCCAGCAGCCAAGCATGGGAGACAGGAACCTACGAGCAGTACTTC | CASSQAWETGTYEQYF
. | TRBJ2-3 | many | TRBV7-2 | TGTGCCAGCAGCTTCAGGGGCGCTTTGGGAGCCCTCACAGATACGCAGTATTTT | CASSFRGALGALTDTQYF
TRBD1 | TRBJ1-2 | few | TRBV11-3 | TGTGCCAGCAGCTTCTCGGCTTCAGGGGGCTTTGGCTACACCTTC | CASSFSASGGFGYTF
TRBD2 | TRBJ2-3 | many | TRBV7-6 | TGTGCCAGCAGCTCGGGACTAGACGGCACAGATACGCAGTATTTT | CASSSGLDGTDTQYF
. | TRBJ1-5 | many | TRBV7-8 | TGTGCCAGCAGCTCAAGGGCAGGGGACGAAAATCAGCCCCAGCATTTT | CASSSRAGDENQPQHF
. | TRBJ1-6 | few | TRBV27 | TGTGCCAGCAGTTTCGGGGCCTCACCCCTCCACTTT | CASSFGASPLHF
TRBD2 | TRBJ2-3 | many | TRBV7-2 | TGTGCCAGCAGCTTAGAGAGGACTAGGCGTGATACGCAGTATTTT | CASSLERTRRDTQYF
TRBD2 | TRBJ2-5 | few | TRBV20-1 | TGCAGTGCCACTACGGGACTAGCGGGAGGAGAGACCCAGTACTTC | CSATTGLAGGETQYF
. | TRBJ1-4 | . | TRBV12-3/TRBV12-4 | TGTGCCAGCAGTCTTACAACGGAAAAACTGTTTTTT | CASSLTTEKLFF
. | TRBJ1-3 | . | TRBV5-6 | TGTGCCAGCAGCCGGACCTACTCGGGAAACACCATATATTTT | CASSRTYSGNTIYF
TRBD1 | TRBJ1-4 | . | TRBV28 | TGTGCCAGCAGTAAACTGTGGACAGGGCCGTTGAAAAAACTGTTTTTT | CASSKLWTGPLKKLFF
TRBD1 | TRBJ1-6 | . | TRBV7-9 | TGTGCCAGCAGCTTGGCCGGGACAGGGGGCTCACCCCTCCACTTT | CASSLAGTGGSPLHF
TRBD1 | TRBJ1-6 | . | TRBV28 | TGTGCCAGCAGTCCCCACGGGACAGCTACAACACCCCTCCACTTT | CASSPHGTATTPLHF
. | TRBJ2-1 | . | TRBV7-6 | TGTGCCAGCAGCCTTTTAGGGGGGGTACGCAATGAGCAGTTCTTC | CASSLLGGVRNEQFF
TRBD2 | TRBJ2-1 | . | TRBV5-6 | TGTGCCAGCAGCTTGGTTCTAGCGGGAGTTTCGTACAATGAGCAGTTCTTC | CASSLVLAGVSYNEQFF
. | TRBJ1-1 | few | TRBV10-3 | TGTGCCATCAGTGTATCGGGTTCCAACACTGAAGCTTTCTTT | CAISVSGSNTEAFF
TRBD2 | TRBJ2-5 | once | TRBV3-1 | TGTGCCAGCAGCCAACGACTAGCGGGAACTCTGGAGACCCAGTACTTC | CASSQRLAGTLETQYF
TRBD2 | TRBJ2-1 | . | TRBV30 | TGTGCCTGGAGCCCTGCCCCTACTAGCGGGATAATCTTCTTC | CAWSPAPTSGIIFF
. | TRBJ2-1 | few | TRBV30 | TGTGCCTGGAGTCCCAGGCCAGGGGTATCCTACAATGAGCAGTTCTTC | CAWSPRPGVSYNEQFF
TRBD1 | TRBJ2-2 | . | TRBV5-6 | TGTGCCAGCAGCTCGCGGGACAGGTGGGCCGGGGAGCTGTTTTTT | CASSSRDRWAGELFF
TRBD2 | TRBJ2-3 | many | TRBV7-2 | TGTGCCAGCAGCCCCTCTAGCGGGAGGAAATCTGATACGCAGTATTTT | CASSPSSGRKSDTQYF
. | TRBJ1-2 | . | TRBV6-1 | TGTGCCAGCAGAGCCAACGACAGGTACGAAGGCTACACCTTC | CASRANDRYEGYTF
. | TRBJ2-2 | few | TRBV20-1 | TGCAGTGCTAGAGAAAAGGGGAGGAACACCGGGGAGCTGTTTTTT | CSAREKGRNTGELFF
. | TRBJ2-7 | . | TRBV12-3/TRBV12-4 | TGTGCCAGCAGTTCGGGTAGCGGCTCCTACGAGCAGTACTTC | CASSSGSGSYEQYF
. | TRBJ1-2 | . | TRBV14 | TGTGCCAGCAGCCAAGAAAGGGCAGGCTATGGCTACACCTTC | CASSQERAGYGYTF
TRBD2 | TRBJ2-1 | many | TRBV7-2 | TGTGCCAGCAGCTTAGCGCGCCGGGAGGTGCAGTTCTTC | CASSLARREVQFF
. | TRBJ2-7 | . | TRBV6-2/TRBV6-3 | TGTGCCAACAGTTGGATGGGGGCCTCCTACGAGCAGTACTTC | CANSWMGASYEQYF
TRBD2 | TRBJ2-5 | many | TRBV6-2/TRBV6-3 | TGTGCCAGCAGTTACGGACTAGCGGGACTACAAGAGACCCAGTACTTC | CASSYGLAGLQETQYF
. | TRBJ2-2 | few | TRBV6-2/TRBV6-3 | TGTGCCAGCAAGTCCGGGGAGCTGTTTTTT | CASKSGELFF
. | TRBJ2-3 | few | TRBV11-1 | TGTGCCAGCGCCCCGTCGGCAGCCACAGATACGCAGTATTTT | CASAPSAATDTQYF
TRBD2 | TRBJ2-5 | . | TRBV5-6 | TGTGCCAGCAGCTTGTCCGGGAGGGCCTCAGAGACCCAGTACTTC | CASSLSGRASETQYF
TRBD1 | TRBJ1-1 | few | TRBV6-2/TRBV6-3 | TGTGCCAGCAGACCCCGACAGGGCCTGAACACTGAAGCTTTCTTT | CASRPRQGLNTEAFF
TRBD1 | TRBJ1-1 | . | TRBV5-4 | TGTGCCAGCAGCTTGTGGCCAGGGGGGACTGAAGCTTTCTTT | CASSLWPGGTEAFF
TRBD2 | TRBJ2-2 | few | TRBV12-3/TRBV12-4 | TGTGCCACTCGACCTGGGGGAGGGTACGACACCGGGGAGCTGTTTTTT | CATRPGGGYDTGELFF
TRBD1 | TRBJ2-5 | . | TRBV7-2 | TGTGCCAGCAGCACAAGACAGGGGCGAGAGACCCAGTACTTC | CASSTRQGRETQYF
. | TRBJ2-7 | . | TRBV5-1 | TGCGCCAGCAGCTTGGGCACAGGCGGCAGAAGCTACGAGCAGTACTTC | CASSLGTGGRSYEQYF
. | TRBJ2-5 | few | TRBV20-1 | TGCAGTGCTAGTGAAGCCTCCCAGTACTTC | CSASEASQYF
. | TRBJ1-5 | few | TRBV19 | TGTGCCAGTAGCCCCAGGGTCCAGGGGTCTCAGCCCCAGCATTTT | CASSPRVQGSQPQHF
TRBD1 | TRBJ1-1 | few | TRBV6-5 | TGTGCCAGCAGTCGACAGGGGGCTACTGAAGCTTTCTTT | CASSRQGATEAFF